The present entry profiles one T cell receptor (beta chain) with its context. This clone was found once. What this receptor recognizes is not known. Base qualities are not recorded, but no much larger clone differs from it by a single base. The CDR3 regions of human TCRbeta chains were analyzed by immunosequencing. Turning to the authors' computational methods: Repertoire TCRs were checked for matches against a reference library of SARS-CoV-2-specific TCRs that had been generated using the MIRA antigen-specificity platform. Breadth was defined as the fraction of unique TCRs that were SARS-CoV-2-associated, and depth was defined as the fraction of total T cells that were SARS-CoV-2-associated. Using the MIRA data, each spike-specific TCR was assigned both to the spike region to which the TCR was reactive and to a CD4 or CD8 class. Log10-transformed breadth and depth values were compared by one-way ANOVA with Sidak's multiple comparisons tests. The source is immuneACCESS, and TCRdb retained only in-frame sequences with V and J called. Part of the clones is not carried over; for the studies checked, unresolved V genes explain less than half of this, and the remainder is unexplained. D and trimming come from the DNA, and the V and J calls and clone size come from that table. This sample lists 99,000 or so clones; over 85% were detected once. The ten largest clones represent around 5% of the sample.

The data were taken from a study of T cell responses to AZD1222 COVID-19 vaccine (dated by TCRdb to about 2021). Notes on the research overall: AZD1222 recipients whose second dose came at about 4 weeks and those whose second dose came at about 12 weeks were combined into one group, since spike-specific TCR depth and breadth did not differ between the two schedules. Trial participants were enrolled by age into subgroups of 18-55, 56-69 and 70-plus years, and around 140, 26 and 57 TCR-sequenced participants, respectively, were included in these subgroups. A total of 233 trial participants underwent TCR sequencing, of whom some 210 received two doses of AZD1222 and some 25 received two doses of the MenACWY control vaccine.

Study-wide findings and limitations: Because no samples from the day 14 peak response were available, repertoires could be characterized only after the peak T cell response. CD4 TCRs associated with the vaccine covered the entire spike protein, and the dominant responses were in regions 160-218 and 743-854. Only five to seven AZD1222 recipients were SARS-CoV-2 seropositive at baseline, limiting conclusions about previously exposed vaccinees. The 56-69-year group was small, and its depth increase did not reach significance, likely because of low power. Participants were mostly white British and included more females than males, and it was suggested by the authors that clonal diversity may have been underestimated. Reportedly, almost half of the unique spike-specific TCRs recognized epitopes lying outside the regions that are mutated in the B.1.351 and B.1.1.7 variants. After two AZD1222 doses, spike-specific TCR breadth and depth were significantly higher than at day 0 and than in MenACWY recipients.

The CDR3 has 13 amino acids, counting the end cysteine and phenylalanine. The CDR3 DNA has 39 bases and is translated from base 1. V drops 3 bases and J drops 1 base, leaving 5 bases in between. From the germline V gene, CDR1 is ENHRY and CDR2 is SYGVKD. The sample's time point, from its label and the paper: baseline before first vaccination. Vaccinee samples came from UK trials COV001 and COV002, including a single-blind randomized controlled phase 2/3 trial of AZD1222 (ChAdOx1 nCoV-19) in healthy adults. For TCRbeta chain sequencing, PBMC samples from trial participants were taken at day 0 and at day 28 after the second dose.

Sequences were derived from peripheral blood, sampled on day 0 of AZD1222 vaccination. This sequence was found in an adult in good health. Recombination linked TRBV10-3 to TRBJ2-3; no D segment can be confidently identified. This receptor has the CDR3 CAISDPGTDTQYF. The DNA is TGTGCCATCAGTGATCCGGGCACAGATACGCAGTATTTT.